These 26 T cell receptor beta chains came from one sample sequenced in a study of response to subunit inactivated influenza vaccine. MiXCR, applied by TCRdb to the RT-PCR reads, yields one record per CDR3 protein. The sample yields approximately 500,000 distinct CDR3 sequences, 14% seen once. Specimen: PBMCs from blood, collected approximately 12 days after vaccination. The receptors originated from a middle-aged man who received an inactivated influenza vaccine.

The chain links TRBV9 to TRBJ1-1, with D uncertain. Germline loops: CDR1 SGDLS, CDR2 YYNGEE. The germline V and J ends were trimmed by 3 bases and 7 bases, with 13 bases remaining between them. The CDR3 is 13 residues long. Written as DNA, the CDR3 is TGTGCCAGCAGCGCCCAATACTTGGGTGAAGCTTTCTTT. Translation: CASSAQYLGEAFF.

Many counts were recorded for this clonotype. The V gene is TRBV6-5, the J gene TRBJ1-6; D unclear. CDR1 MNHEY and CDR2 SVGAGI come from the germline V gene. V was pared by 3 bases and J by 7 bases, with 4 bases between. The CDR3 length is 12 residues. The CDR3 loop reads CASSYANSPLHF. For the CDR3, the DNA is TGTGCCAGCAGTTATGCGAATTCACCCCTCCACTTT.

This chain uses TRBV5-5 with TRBJ2-1, with TRBD1 identical over 7 bases. CDR1 SGHKS and CDR2 YYEKEE come from the germline V gene (reference sequence). V shed 2 bases and J 5 bases; nucleotides not matched to a gene: 1. The CDR3 length is 13 residues. The CDR3 reads CASSFGTDNEQFF. CDR3 bases: TGTGCCAGCAGCTTCGGGACAGACAATGAGCAGTTCTTC.

This clonotype was counted a few times. The V gene is TRBV18, the J gene TRBJ2-2; 7 nucleotides agree with TRBD2. The trim removed 0 bases at V and 4 bases at J, leaving 5 bases unmatched. The CDR3 totals 16 residues. Looked up from germline, CDR1 is KGHSH and CDR2 is LQKENI. CDR3: CASSPPGLFSTGELFF. CDR3 nucleotide sequence: TGTGCCAGCTCACCACCGGGACTATTTTCCACCGGGGAGCTGTTTTTT.

This clonotype came up a few times. The chain carries TRBV5-1 and TRBJ2-1; the match to TRBD2 covers 11 bases. The CDR3 length is 16 residues. V was clipped by 3 bases and J by 7 bases; unmatched bases: 9. The germline gives CDR1 SGHRS, CDR2 YFSETQ. The DNA of the CDR3 is TGCGCCAGCAGCTCCATAGCGGGAGGGCCGAGGAATGAGCAGTTCTTC. Its protein is CASSSIAGGPRNEQFF.

The gene calls are TRBV12-3 or TRBV12-4 and TRBJ1-2; TRBD1 matches at 7 bases. This CDR3 contains 15 residues. The junction had 8 bases not matched to a gene; V was cut back by 3 bases and J by 4 bases. As DNA, the CDR3 is TGTGCCAGCAGTTTGGGACAGATTTACGTCTATGGCTACACCTTC. Its protein is CASSLGQIYVYGYTF.

This chain uses TRBV24-1 with TRBJ2-5, with D unresolved. This CDR3 contains 13 residues. CDR1 is KGHDR and CDR2 is SFDVKD in the germline V gene. The germline V and J ends were trimmed by 1 base and 11 bases, with 13 bases remaining between them. CDR3 region: CATSDLGSERQYF. Written as DNA, the CDR3 is TGTGCCACCAGTGATTTAGGGTCCGAGCGTCAGTACTTC.

This clonotype was counted only a few times. V and J are TRBV6-5 and TRBJ2-3; 7 nucleotides line up with TRBD2. The CDR3 contains 14 residues. The V gene's germline CDR1 is MNHEY and CDR2 SVGAGI. V dropped 4 bases and J dropped 2; count of bases not matched to a gene: 3. In DNA form, the CDR3 reads TGTGCCAGCAGTTCGGCGGGAGTCACAGATACGCAGTATTTT. This translates into CASSSAGVTDTQYF.

In this sample, this clonotype turned up a few times. This rearrangement joins TRBV12-3 or TRBV12-4 to TRBJ2-7; 8 bases agree with TRBD1. The CDR3 spans 18 residues. V lost 5 bases, J lost 0 bases, and 15 bases stayed unmatched. The CDR3 DNA is TGTGCCAGCAGTCCAAAACAATCAGGGGGCTGGAACTCCTACGAGCAGTACTTC. This sequence encodes CASSPKQSGGWNSYEQYF.

There are a few counts of this clonotype. Its ends do not fully match the called genes, so a read error is possible. The chain couples TRBV10-3 to TRBJ2-3, with a tentative D call TRBD1 (5 bases). Germline lookup yields CDR1 ENHRY and CDR2 SYGVKD. This CDR3 is built from 15 residues. The CDR3 loop reads CAISDRAKRADTQYF. CDR3 bases: TGTGCCATCAGTGACAGGGCCAAGCGCGCAGACACGCAGTATTTT.

This clonotype was detected only a few times. The V and J genes are TRBV10-2 and TRBJ2-7; 10 bases fit TRBD2. The V gene's germline CDR1 is WSHSY and CDR2 SAAADI. CDR3 length: 14 amino acids. J lost 5 bases, V lost 2 bases, and 3 bases had no gene match. CDR3 bases: TGCGCCAGCAGTGAGGGACTAGCGGAGAACGAGCAGTACTTC. As protein: CASSEGLAENEQYF.

The chain couples TRBV2 to TRBJ1-1; D call uncertain. Trimming stripped 3 bases from V and 4 bases from J, with 15 bases between. The CDR3 spans 15 residues. Germline V gene lookup returns CDR1 SNHLY and CDR2 FYNNEI. CDR3 in amino acids: CASSDFPDTITEAFF. The CDR3 coding sequence is TGTGCCAGCAGTGACTTCCCAGATACGATCACTGAAGCTTTCTTT.

The chain carries TRBV27 and TRBJ2-7; TRBD1 agrees at 7 bases. V dropped 5 bases and J dropped 3; count of bases not matched to a gene: 13. The CDR3 length is 16 residues. The germline CDR1 and CDR2 sequences are MNHEY and SMNVEV (reference sequence). CDR3 bases: TGTGCCAGCAGTCATAGGACAGGACGAGTGCGCTACGAGCAGTACTTC. It encodes CASSHRTGRVRYEQYF.

This clonotype was detected only a few times. The CDR3 sequence: CSARTGMSLQHF. DNA of the CDR3: TGCAGTGCTAGGACAGGGATGTCTCTCCAGCATTTT. The gene calls are TRBV20-1 and TRBJ1-5; 7 nucleotides line up with TRBD1. The CDR3 loop spans 12 amino acids. The V and J ends lost 3 bases and 12 bases, in that order; junction bases with no gene match: 8. The germline gives CDR1 DFQATT, CDR2 SNEGSKA (reference sequence).

The chain employs TRBV7-3 and TRBJ2-2; D gene ambiguous. The CDR3 consists of 14 residues. Trimming pared 0 bases from V and 1 base from J, leaving 3 bases between. The germline CDR1 and CDR2 sequences are SGHTA and FQGTGA. The CDR3 DNA sequence: TGTGCCAGCAGCTTAACGTGGAACACCGGGGAGCTGTTTTTT. Translation: CASSLTWNTGELFF.

V and J are TRBV28 and TRBJ1-1; unclear D gene. The CDR3 is 14 residues long. Germline CDR1 is MDHEN and CDR2 is SYDVKM. Trimming stripped 6 bases from V and 1 base from J, with 12 bases between. In DNA form, the CDR3 reads TGTGCCAGCAGGAAACCCGGGAGGAACACTGAAGCTTTCTTT. As protein: CASRKPGRNTEAFF.

The V gene is TRBV15, the J gene TRBJ2-1; 8 bases agree with TRBD2. There are 15 residues in the CDR3. After removal of 4 bases from V and 2 bases from J, the junction contained 4 bases not matched to a gene. Germline CDR1 and CDR2: LNHNV and YYDKDF (reference sequence). The CDR3 loop reads CATSIGGAPYNEQFF. The CDR3 coding sequence is TGTGCCACCAGCATCGGGGGGGCCCCCTACAATGAGCAGTTCTTC.

This clonotype was counted at least ten times. This chain connects TRBV5-1 to TRBJ2-7; D is unresolved. CDR1 and CDR2 from the germline V gene are SGHRS and YFSETQ. V was trimmed by 4 bases and J by 2 bases, leaving 10 bases between them. This CDR3 spans 13 amino acids. The CDR3 here is CASSPSGPYEQYF. CDR3 sequence (DNA): TGCGCCAGCAGCCCGTCGGGCCCCTACGAGCAGTACTTC.

The J gene is TRBJ2-4, the V gene TRBV24-1, with TRBD1 identical over 7 bases. Trimming at V came to 12 bases and at J to 0 bases, leaving 7 bases not matched to a gene. Germline-derived CDR1 and CDR2 are KGHDR and SFDVKD. CDR3 size: 14 residues. The CDR3 sequence: CAARDSLAKNIQYF. As DNA, the CDR3 is TGTGCCGCACGGGACAGCCTAGCCAAAAACATTCAGTACTTC.

This CDR3 reads CASSPKTEYNSPLHF. For the CDR3, the DNA is TGTGCCAGCAGCCCCAAGACAGAGTATAATTCACCCCTCCACTTT. The gene calls are TRBV7-8 and TRBJ1-6, with a tentative D call TRBD1 (5 bases). From germline, CDR1 is SGHVS and CDR2 FQNEAQ. The V and J ends lost 5 bases and 4 bases respectively, with 12 bases between them. The CDR3 spans 15 residues.

This clonotype was seen only a few times. This chain uses TRBV11-2 with TRBJ2-7, with 7 bases lining up with TRBD1. There are 12 residues in the CDR3. Germline CDR1 and CDR2: SGHAT and FQNNGV. Trimming cost V 11 bases and J 2 bases; bases outside gene matches: 6. CDR3 sequence: CAWRQGPYEQYF. DNA for the CDR3: TGTGCCTGGCGACAGGGACCCTACGAGCAGTACTTC. The full variable domain, its missing parts supplied by reference TRBV11-2 and TRBJ2-7, is EAGVAQSPRYKIIEKRQSVAFWCNPISGHATLYWYQQILGQGPKLLIQFQNNGVVDDSQLPKDRFSAERLKGVDSTLKIQPAKLEDSAVYLCAWRQGPYEQYFGPGTRLTVT.

This chain links TRBV25-1 with TRBJ2-1; D remains unclear. The V end lost 1 base, the J end lost 6 bases, and 10 bases lay between the germline ends. The germline V gene encodes CDR1 MGHDK and CDR2 SYGVNS. The CDR3 totals 14 residues. CDR3 nucleotides: TGTGCCAGCAGTGAATTCGGAACATCCAATGAGCAGTTCTTC. It codes for CASSEFGTSNEQFF. Variable domain in full (rest from reference TRBV25-1 and TRBJ2-1): EADIYQTPRYLVIGTGKKITLECSQTMGHDKMYWYQQDPGMELHLIHYSYGVNSTEKGDLSSESTVSRIRTEHFPLTLESARPSHTSQYLCASSEFGTSNEQFFGPGTRLTVL.

This clonotype was counted a few times. The chain links TRBV19 to TRBJ2-1; D is unclear. The CDR3 extends over 9 amino acids. Germline V CDR1 and CDR2: LNHDA, SQIVND (reference sequence). CDR3 DNA: TGTCTGGTATACAATGAGCAGTTCTTC. It specifies CLVYNEQFF. The full variable domain, its missing parts supplied by reference TRBV19 and TRBJ2-1, is DGGITQSPKYLFRKEGQNVTLSCEQNLNHDAMYWYRQDPGQGLRLIYYSQIVNDFQKGDIAEGYSVSREKKESFPLTVTSAQKNPTAFYLCLVYNEQFFGPGTRLTVL.

This clonotype has only a few counts. This sequence joins TRBV7-2 and TRBJ2-1, with 11 bases fitting TRBD2. The germline CDR1 and CDR2 sequences are SGHTA and FQGNSA. CDR3 length: 16 amino acids. J was trimmed by 1 base and V by 5 bases; bases with no gene match: 4. The CDR3 DNA reads TGTGCCAGCAGCCCTAGCGGGAGGATGTCCTACAATGAGCAGTTCTTC. This gives the protein CASSPSGRMSYNEQFF.

The chain is built from TRBV7-6 and TRBJ2-1; 7 nucleotides match TRBD2. Looked up from germline, CDR1 is SGHVS and CDR2 is FNYEAQ. The CDR3 covers 17 residues. Unmatched junction bases numbered 8, after V lost 2 bases and J lost 1 base. The CDR3 loop is CASSLRSASGSYNEQFF. The CDR3 nucleotides are TGTGCCAGCAGCTTAAGGTCCGCTAGCGGTTCCTACAATGAGCAGTTCTTC.

This clonotype was counted at least ten times. At one of its ends the junction is not consistent with the germline gene, which may arise from a read error. The V and J genes are TRBV7-2 and TRBJ2-2; D is ambiguous. The CDR3 length is 13 residues. The germline CDR1 and CDR2 sequences are SGHTA and FQGNSA. CDR3 coding DNA: TGTGCCAGCAGTTTAGTTGGGGCCGGGGAGCTGTTTTTT. As protein: CASSLVGAGELFF.